The rows below give T cell receptor beta chains drawn from one sample of a study of blood T cells in healthy people across ages. TCRdb called the 5' RACE reads again in MiXCR, with one record for every CDR3 protein. Here the sample spans about 1.8 million distinct CDR3 sequences, approximately 50% being singletons. The specimen was blood. The source of these receptors is a woman in her 40s in good health. CDR3s leave out the opening cysteine and the closing phenylalanine or tryptophan.

TRBV4-3	TRBJ1-2	VGTSHGGYT
TRBV20-1	TRBJ1-4	SARVWGLSPNEKLF
TRBV20-1	TRBJ2-3	SARTPEGIDTQY
TRBV7-2	TRBJ1-6	ASSPGVQSKLPLH
TRBV7-2	TRBJ2-4	ASSSSGGSYNEQY
TRBV7-2	TRBJ2-3	ASSSSPSGVSTDTQY
TRBV20-1	TRBJ2-1	SARDGRGGNEQF
TRBV6-2/TRBV6-3	TRBJ2-5	ASSYLSGRGGKETQY
TRBV20-1	TRBJ1-5	SARTPSSNQPQH
TRBV4-3	TRBJ2-1	ASSQDRASGGAEQF
TRBV2	TRBJ2-7	ASSEAVAGIPYEQY
TRBV4-1	TRBJ1-2	ASSQAAGVRTLANYGYT
TRBV5-1	TRBJ2-1	ASSLVSDRGNEQF
TRBV6-2/TRBV6-3	TRBJ2-3	ASRGGGLDTDTQY
TRBV25-1	TRBJ1-5	ASSEGGGQPQH
TRBV9	TRBJ2-1	ASSVNGGARNEQF
TRBV29-1	TRBJ2-5	SAARREWAQY
TRBV6-2/TRBV6-3	TRBJ1-4	ATKTGAATNEKLF
TRBV7-9	TRBJ2-3	ASSLGPPPDTQY
TRBV7-6	TRBJ1-4	ASSLRGSREKLF
TRBV20-1	TRBJ2-5	SARDGKETQY
TRBV29-1	.	SGWTGGNIQY
TRBV27	TRBJ2-6	ASSLTAYSGANVLT
TRBV27	TRBJ2-1	ASSRAGPYNEQF
TRBV19	TRBJ2-3	ASRNRVKDTQY
TRBV12-3/TRBV12-4	TRBJ1-4	ASSKSGVTNEKLF
TRBV20-1	TRBJ2-3	SARVLGADTQY
TRBV18	TRBJ2-1	ASSQFVLGPSSYNEQF
TRBV24-1	TRBJ2-1	ATSDFSSTGYNEQF
TRBV10-3	TRBJ2-5	AISGQHGETQY
TRBV9	TRBJ2-7	ASSIDRGHSYNEQY
TRBV20-1	TRBJ1-2	SARPNTGYGYT
TRBV5-1	TRBJ2-7	ASSGTRDLNYEQY
TRBV4-3	TRBJ1-2	ASSQEAGTSMGYT
TRBV25-1	TRBJ2-4	ASSEAGQGVGNIRY
TRBV15	TRBJ2-4	ATSRVVAKGNIQY
TRBV3-1	TRBJ2-3	ASSQDYGTDTQY
TRBV18	TRBJ2-4	ASSQGVVAKNIQY
TRBV9	TRBJ1-2	ASSALQQGAWGYGYT
TRBV7-8	.	ASSRQDGYEQY
TRBV10-3	TRBJ2-7	AISHPGGLATYEQY
TRBV7-2	TRBJ2-5	ASRPLGALGPSGVGNEQY
TRBV6-1	TRBJ2-1	ASKRSGSSYNEQF
TRBV4-3	TRBJ1-2	ASSQSDRANYGYT
TRBV28	TRBJ2-7	ASSWTAGQSSYEQY
TRBV27	TRBJ2-7	ASSLNRAGDYEQY
TRBV12-3/TRBV12-4	TRBJ1-2	ASSLGAGGYGYT
TRBV4-3	TRBJ2-3	ASSQDGTDTRPDTQY
TRBV28	.	ASRGLRQGDPRGEQY
TRBV20-1	TRBJ1-4	SARLPGQPQPDEKLF